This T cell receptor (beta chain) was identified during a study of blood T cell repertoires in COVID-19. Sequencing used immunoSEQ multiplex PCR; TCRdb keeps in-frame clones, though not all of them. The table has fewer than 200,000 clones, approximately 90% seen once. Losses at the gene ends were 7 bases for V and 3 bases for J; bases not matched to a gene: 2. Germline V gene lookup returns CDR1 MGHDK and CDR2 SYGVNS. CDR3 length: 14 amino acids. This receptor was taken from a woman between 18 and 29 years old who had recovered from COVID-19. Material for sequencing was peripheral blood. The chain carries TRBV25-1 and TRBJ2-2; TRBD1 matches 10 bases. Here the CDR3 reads CASIGQGDTGELFF. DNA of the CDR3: TGTGCCAGCATCGGACAGGGGGACACCGGGGAGCTGTTTTTT.